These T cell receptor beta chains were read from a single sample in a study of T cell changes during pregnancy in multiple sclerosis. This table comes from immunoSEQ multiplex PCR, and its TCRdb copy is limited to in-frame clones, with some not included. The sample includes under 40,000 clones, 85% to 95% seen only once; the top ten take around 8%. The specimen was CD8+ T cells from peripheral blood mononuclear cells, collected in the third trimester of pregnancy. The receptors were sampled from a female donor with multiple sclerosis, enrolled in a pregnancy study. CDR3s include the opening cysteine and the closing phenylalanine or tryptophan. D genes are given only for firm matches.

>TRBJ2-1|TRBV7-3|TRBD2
TGTGCCAGCAGTCCCGGGATAGCGGGGGGAGAGGATGAGCAGTTCTTC
CASSPGIAGGEDEQFF
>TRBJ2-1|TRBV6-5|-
TGTGCCAGCAGCCCCCCCGCGAACAATGAGCAGTTCTTC
CASSPPANNEQFF
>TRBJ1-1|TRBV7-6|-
TGTGCCAGCAGCCACCGGCAGTCCAGGGCGAACACTGAAGCTTTCTTT
CASSHRQSRANTEAFF
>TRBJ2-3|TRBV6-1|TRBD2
TGTGCCAGCAGTGCAACTAGCGGGGGGGCAGATACGCAGTATTTT
CASSATSGGADTQYF
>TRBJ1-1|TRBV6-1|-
TGTGCCAGCAGACCTTGGGCGGGGTCGAACACTGAAGCTTTCTTT
CASRPWAGSNTEAFF
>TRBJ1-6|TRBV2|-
TGTGCCAGCATTTCAGGAATCTCAACCCTCCACTTT
CASISGISTLHF
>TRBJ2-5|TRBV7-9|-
TGTGCCAGCAGCTTCCCCCAGAAGGAGACCCAGTACTTC
CASSFPQKETQYF
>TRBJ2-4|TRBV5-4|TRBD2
TGTGCCAGCAGCTTGGCCGGGGGGGCCACCAAAAACATTCAGTACTTC
CASSLAGGATKNIQYF
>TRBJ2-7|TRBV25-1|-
TGTGCCAGCAGTTTGATTTCAGGGGCCGAGCAGTACTTC
CASSLISGAEQYF
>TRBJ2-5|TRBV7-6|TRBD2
TGTGCCAGCAGCTTAAAGACTAGCGGAGTTCAAGAGACCCAGTACTTC
CASSLKTSGVQETQYF
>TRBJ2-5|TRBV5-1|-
TGCGCCAGCAGCTTGGGGCAGGGGAGCATCCAGTACTTC
CASSLGQGSIQYF
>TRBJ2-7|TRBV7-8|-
TGTGCCAGCAGCTTGTGGAGTACCGACTCTATGGGCGAGCAGTACTTC
CASSLWSTDSMGEQYF
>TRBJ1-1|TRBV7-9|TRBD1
TGTGCCAGCAGCCCGGGACAGGGAATGAGCACTGAAGCTTTCTTT
CASSPGQGMSTEAFF
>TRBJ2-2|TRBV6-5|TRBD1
TGTGCCAGCGGGACAGGGGGCCCCACCGGGGAGCTGTTTTTT
CASGTGGPTGELFF
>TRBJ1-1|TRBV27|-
TGTGCCAGCAGTTTAAGTCAGGGGTGGACTGAAGCTTTCTTT
CASSLSQGWTEAFF
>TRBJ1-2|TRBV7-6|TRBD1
TGTGCCAGCAGCAAACTAGGGACAGGCAACTATGGCTACACCTTC
CASSKLGTGNYGYTF
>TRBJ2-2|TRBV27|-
TGTGCCAGCAGTTGGAGGGACACCGGGGAGCTGTTTTTT
CASSWRDTGELFF
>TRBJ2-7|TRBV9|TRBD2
TGTGCCAGCAGCGTGACCGGGACTATAACTAACGAGCAGTACTTC
CASSVTGTITNEQYF
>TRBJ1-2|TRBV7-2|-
TGTGCCAGCACCTCCGCCTCGTGGCACGGCTACACCTTC
CASTSASWHGYTF
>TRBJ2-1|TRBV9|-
TGTGCCAGCAGCGCGTGGCCTCATGAGCAGTTCTTC
CASSAWPHEQFF
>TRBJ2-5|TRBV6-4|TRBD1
TGTGCCAGCAGTGAGGGACAGGGTGGACAAGAGACCCAGTACTTC
CASSEGQGGQETQYF